This T cell receptor beta chain was retrieved from a study of CD4 and CD8 cells across lung adenocarcinoma regions. Localized lung adenocarcinoma, a non-small cell lung cancer, affected the donors. Germline V CDR1 and CDR2: MNHNS, SASEGT. The CDR3 sequence is 17 residues long. V was pared by 6 bases and J by 4 bases, with 11 bases of the junction left unmatched. TCRdb re-called the PCR reads through MiXCR, storing one row per CDR3 protein. The sample has 12,000 or so distinct CDR3 sequences; roughly 50% are singletons. The sample comprised CD8+ T cells from the margin of a lung tumor. This receptor was taken from a male donor with lung adenocarcinoma. The CD4 and CD8 labels of this study may be unreliable. This chain connects TRBV6-1 to TRBJ2-1; 11 bases match TRBD2. CDR3 in amino acids: CASRPLAGAGIYNEQFF. For the CDR3, the DNA is TGTGCCAGCAGACCACTAGCGGGAGCCGGAATATACAATGAGCAGTTCTTC.